This T cell receptor (beta chain) emerged from a study of T cell changes during pregnancy in multiple sclerosis. Produced via immunoSEQ multiplex PCR; TCRdb's table is partial and in-frame only. The sample includes tens of thousands of clones, about 90% of them seen just once. CDR1 and CDR2 from the germline V gene are MDHEN and SYDVKM. This CDR3 has 13 amino acids. The V gene lost 4 bases and the J gene lost 4 bases, with 10 bases spanning the gap. The chain uses TRBV28 and TRBJ1-1, with D hard to call. The sample was peripheral blood, taken before pregnancy. The TCR originated in a female donor with multiple sclerosis, enrolled in a pregnancy study. CDR3 protein: CASSSHGGTEAFF. CDR3 DNA: TGTGCCAGCAGTTCCCACGGTGGCACTGAAGCTTTCTTT.